The source of this T cell receptor beta chain is a study of shared clonotypes between healthy human individuals. This table comes from immunoSEQ multiplex PCR, and its TCRdb copy is limited to in-frame clones, with some not included. The sample has millions of clones, about 92% seen once. The receptor was isolated from a man younger than 30 in good health. Some clones in this sample may be carry-over from other donors' samples. Sample: naive CD4+ T cells from PBMCs. Subset: CD45RA+ positively selected.

CDR3: CAWTRLAQETQYF. Written as DNA, the CDR3 is TGTGCCTGGACGCGACTCGCCCAAGAGACCCAGTACTTC. The V and J genes are TRBV30 and TRBJ2-5; no firm D call. CDR1 GTSNPN and CDR2 SVGIG come from the germline V gene (reference sequence). The CDR3 length is 13 residues. The V gene lost 4 bases and the J gene lost 1 base, with 10 bases spanning the gap.